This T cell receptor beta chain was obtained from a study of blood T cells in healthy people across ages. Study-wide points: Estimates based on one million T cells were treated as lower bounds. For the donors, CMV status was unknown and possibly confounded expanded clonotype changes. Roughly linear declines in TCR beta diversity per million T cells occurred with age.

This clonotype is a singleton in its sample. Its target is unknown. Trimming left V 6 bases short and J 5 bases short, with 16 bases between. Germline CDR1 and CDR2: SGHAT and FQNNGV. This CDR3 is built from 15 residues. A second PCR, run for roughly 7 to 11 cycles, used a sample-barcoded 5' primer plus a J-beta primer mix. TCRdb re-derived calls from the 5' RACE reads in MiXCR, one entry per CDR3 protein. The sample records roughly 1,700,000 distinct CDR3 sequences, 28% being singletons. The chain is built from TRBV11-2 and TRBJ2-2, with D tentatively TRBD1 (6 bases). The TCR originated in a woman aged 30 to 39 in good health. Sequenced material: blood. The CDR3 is CASSPDRFSTGELFF. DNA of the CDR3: TGTGCCAGCAGTCCTGACAGGTTTAGTACCGGGGAGCTGTTTTTT.